This T cell receptor (beta chain) was sequenced in a study of blood T cell repertoires in COVID-19. Looking at the study overall: PBMCs, B-cell-depleted T cells, or T cells provided the cDNA or gDNA that made up the material.

Germline V gene data show CDR1 as MNHEY and CDR2 as SVGEGT. V was pared by 0 bases and J by 6 bases, with 4 bases of the junction left unmatched. The CDR3 is made up of 15 amino acids. TCRdb's table, derived via immunoSEQ multiplex PCR, lists solely in-frame clones and lacks some. The data show about 240,000 clones, with about nine tenths seen just once and 2.6% held by the top ten. This chain connects TRBV6-2 or TRBV6-3 to TRBJ2-7, with 11 bases identical to TRBD2. The specimen sequenced was PBMCs or T cells enriched from blood (not recorded which). This TCR was recovered from a woman aged 25 to 45 with acute COVID-19. The CDR3 sequence is CASSYSTSGVFEQYF. As DNA, the CDR3 is TGTGCCAGCAGTTACTCGACTAGCGGGGTCTTCGAGCAGTACTTC.